The 21 T cell receptor beta chains below all came from one sample that was sequenced in a study of cytomegalovirus exposure and HLA in healthy donors. PCR amplification relied on 60 Vbeta primers (plus 13 Jbeta primers). Some clones are missing from TCRdb's copy, which holds only in-frame ones; the method was immunoSEQ multiplex PCR. The sample carries about 130,000 clones, around 70% recorded once. The specimen was PBMCs. The source of these receptors is a man aged 25 to 40 in good health and CMV-seropositive.

The CDR3 sequence: CASSEGQGGEKLFF. The CDR3 region has the DNA TGTGCCAGCAGTGAAGGACAGGGCGGTGAAAAACTGTTTTTT. The V and J genes are TRBV25-1 and TRBJ1-4; 8 bases fit TRBD1. This CDR3 comprises 14 residues. The germline CDR1 and CDR2 sequences are MGHDK and SYGVNS. The junction had 3 bases not matched to a gene; V was cut back by 2 bases and J by 7 bases.

The rearrangement uses TRBV5-1 and TRBJ2-7; tentatively, D is TRBD2 (5 bases). The V end was cut by 4 bases, the J end by 0 bases, with 8 bases between. Germline lookup yields CDR1 SGHRS and CDR2 YFSETQ. CDR3 length: 13 residues. CDR3 amino acids: CASSRGLSYEQYF. The CDR3 DNA is TGCGCCAGCAGCAGAGGGCTCTCCTACGAGCAGTACTTC.

This chain links TRBV7-6 with TRBJ2-5; D unclear. Trimming left V 0 bases short and J 10 bases short, with 15 bases between. Germline CDR1 SGHVS, CDR2 FNYEAQ. The CDR3 totals 14 residues. CDR3 nucleotide sequence: TGTGCCAGCAGCTTAGCTACTACGGCCTTGAACCAGTACTTC. This sequence encodes CASSLATTALNQYF.

The chain couples TRBV19 to TRBJ2-3, with TRBD1 as a possible D gene (5 bases). In germline, CDR1 is LNHDA, CDR2 SQIVND (reference sequence). This CDR3 comprises 14 residues. Trimming took 5 bases from V and 2 from J, leaving 11 bases between them. DNA of the CDR3: TGTGCCAGTAGTCTCTCGACAGACACAGATACGCAGTATTTT. Translated: CASSLSTDTDTQYF.

The chain joins TRBV29-1 to TRBJ1-1, with 8 bases matching TRBD1. In germline, CDR1 is SQVTM, CDR2 ANQGSEA. This CDR3 contains 15 residues. The J segment lost 3 bases and the V segment lost 4 bases, leaving 10 bases of the junction unmatched. CDR3 nucleotide sequence: TGCAGCGTTGTAGCCCAGGGGGCCCCCGACACTGAAGCTTTCTTT. It is translated as CSVVAQGAPDTEAFF.

The chain links TRBV6-5 to TRBJ2-7; the match to TRBD1 covers 8 bases. The CDR3 has 13 residues. The junction had 6 bases not matched to a gene; V was cut back by 8 bases and J by 3 bases. The V gene's germline CDR1 is MNHEY and CDR2 SVGAGI. The CDR3 here is CASGTGPFYEQYF. For the CDR3, the DNA is TGTGCCAGCGGGACAGGTCCTTTCTACGAGCAGTACTTC.

This clone was observed a handful of times. The rearrangement uses TRBV28 and TRBJ1-2; 7 bases are shared with TRBD1. This CDR3 spans 15 amino acids. CDR1 and CDR2 (germline): MDHEN, SYDVKM. J gave up 4 bases and V 4 bases, and 9 bases lay outside the gene matches. The CDR3 sequence is CASSSLPGQIYGYTF. The DNA of the CDR3 is TGTGCCAGCAGTTCCCTGCCGGGACAGATCTATGGCTACACCTTC.

V is TRBV7-9 and J is TRBJ2-5; 7 bases are shared with TRBD2. Germline lookup yields CDR1 SEHNR and CDR2 FQNEAQ (reference sequence). Trimming removed 4 bases from V and 3 bases from J; junction bases left unmatched: 11. The CDR3 consists of 16 residues. CDR3 sequence (DNA): TGTGCCAGCAGCTCTCTCCGGGGGGACCTTAAAGAGACCCAGTACTTC. Translation: CASSSLRGDLKETQYF.

A note on this clone: The sample has other DNA sequences that encode this CDR3 too. This chain uses TRBV7-2 with TRBJ2-7, with 11 positions matching TRBD2. From germline, CDR1 is SGHTA and CDR2 FQGNSA. The V and J ends lost 2 bases and 3 bases, in that order; junction bases with no gene match: 6. This CDR3 spans 16 amino acids. CDR3: CASSLLGLAGGYEQYF. In DNA, the CDR3 is TGTGCCAGCAGCTTATTAGGGCTAGCGGGGGGCTACGAGCAGTACTTC.

The chain has TRBV6-1 and TRBJ1-2, with a weak D call TRBD1 (5 bases). The CDR3 contains 12 residues. Trimming left V 3 bases short and J 13 bases short, with 15 bases between. Per the germline V gene, CDR1 is MNHNS and CDR2 is SASEGT. CDR3 sequence (DNA): TGTGCCAGCAGTGAGGTTGTGGTAGGGGTCACCTTC. Encoded protein: CASSEVVVGVTF.

This clone was observed a handful of times. The CDR3 coding sequence is TGTGCCAGCAGCTCTCCTGGGAGGGAGGGAGATACGCAGTATTTT. Translating gives CASSSPGREGDTQYF. The V and J genes are TRBV5-4 and TRBJ2-3; 7 nucleotides match TRBD2. After removal of 3 bases from V and 5 bases from J, the junction contained 9 bases not matched to a gene. CDR3 length: 15 residues. From germline, CDR1 is SGHNT and CDR2 YYREEE (reference sequence).

The gene calls are TRBV4-3 and TRBJ1-4; no definite D call. Trimming shortened V by 3 bases and J by 3 bases, and 11 bases separated the two germline ends. This CDR3 spans 15 amino acids. CDR1 is LGHNA, CDR2 YSLEER, per germline. This chain's CDR3 is CASSQTGGSNEKLFF. CDR3 nucleotides: TGCGCCAGCAGCCAGACGGGAGGGTCTAATGAAAAACTGTTTTTT.

This clone has only a few counts. The chain has TRBV28 and TRBJ1-5, with no clear D. The germline V and J ends were trimmed by 3 bases and 6 bases, with 12 bases remaining between them. This CDR3 comprises 14 residues. Germline CDR1 MDHEN, CDR2 SYDVKM. In DNA, the CDR3 is TGTGCCAGCAGTTTTCCCAGGTTCAGTCAGCCCCAGCATTTT. The encoded protein is CASSFPRFSQPQHF.

The chain carries TRBV7-6 and TRBJ1-4; TRBD1 agrees at 8 bases. Germline CDR1 reads SGHVS; CDR2 reads FNYEAQ. V lost 4 bases, J lost 4 bases, and 5 bases stayed unmatched. There are 15 residues in the CDR3. CDR3 in DNA: TGTGCCAGCAGCTCAGTCGGACAGGGTAATGAAAAACTGTTTTTT. Amino acid sequence: CASSSVGQGNEKLFF.

The sample holds a few counts of this clone. This sequence joins TRBV4-1 and TRBJ2-7; 8 bases map to TRBD1. Trimming removed 0 bases from V and 6 bases from J; junction bases left unmatched: 4. From germline, CDR1 is MGHRA and CDR2 YSYEKL. This CDR3 region has 14 residues. CDR3 coding DNA: TGCGCCAGCAGCCAAGAGACAGGGGTAATCGAGCAGTACTTC. This encodes CASSQETGVIEQYF.

This rearrangement joins TRBV13 to TRBJ1-1, with no clear D. The CDR3 covers 15 residues. Germline-derived CDR1 and CDR2 are PRHDT and FYEKMQ (reference sequence). Between the trimmed V and J ends, which lost 3 bases and 0 bases, there was a span of 11 bases. CDR3 region: CASSFVPGLNTEAFF. In DNA, the CDR3 is TGTGCCAGCAGCTTTGTTCCCGGTCTGAACACTGAAGCTTTCTTT.

This clone was counted only a few times. The chain employs TRBV4-1 and TRBJ1-2; no definite D call. V dropped 0 bases and J dropped 1 base, with 3 bases sitting between them. The CDR3 covers 13 residues. CDR1 and CDR2 (germline): MGHRA, YSYEKL. The CDR3 is CASSQESNYGYTF. The CDR3 nucleotides are TGCGCCAGCAGCCAAGAGAGTAACTATGGCTACACCTTC.

This rearrangement joins TRBV4-2 to TRBJ1-2; possibly TRBD1 for D (6 bases). Per germline, CDR1 LGHNA and CDR2 YNFKEQ. The germline V and J ends were trimmed by 0 bases and 1 base, with 6 bases remaining between them. The CDR3 contains 14 residues. The CDR3, as DNA: TGTGCCAGCAGCCAAGACAGGGGTAACTATGGCTACACCTTC. Residues: CASSQDRGNYGYTF.

This clone appeared once. The V gene is TRBV18, the J gene TRBJ2-7; 12 bases match TRBD2. The CDR3 extends over 15 amino acids. Looked up from germline, CDR1 is KGHSH and CDR2 is LQKENI. V shed 2 bases, J shed 2 bases, and the junction held 1 base outside the gene matches. In DNA form, the CDR3 reads TGTGCCAGCTCACCAAGGACTAGCGGGGCCTACGAGCAGTACTTC. Protein: CASSPRTSGAYEQYF.

This rearrangement joins TRBV28 to TRBJ1-1; D perhaps matches TRBD1 (6 bases). Germline V lookup: CDR1 MDHEN, CDR2 SYDVKM. V was clipped by 5 bases and J by 4 bases, with 14 bases between them. The CDR3 has 14 amino acids. The CDR3 here is CASSPSDSLTEAFF. CDR3 coding DNA: TGTGCCAGCAGTCCCTCGGACAGCCTCACTGAAGCTTTCTTT.

This clone was observed at least ten times. The chain employs TRBV10-2 and TRBJ2-3; D uncertain. Trimming removed 7 bases at V and 0 bases at J, with 11 bases between. CDR1 WSHSY and CDR2 SAAADI come from the germline V gene. This CDR3 is 14 amino acids long. CDR3 DNA sequence: TGCGCCAGCATAACCCCCGGTAGCACAGATACGCAGTATTTT. Protein sequence: CASITPGSTDTQYF.